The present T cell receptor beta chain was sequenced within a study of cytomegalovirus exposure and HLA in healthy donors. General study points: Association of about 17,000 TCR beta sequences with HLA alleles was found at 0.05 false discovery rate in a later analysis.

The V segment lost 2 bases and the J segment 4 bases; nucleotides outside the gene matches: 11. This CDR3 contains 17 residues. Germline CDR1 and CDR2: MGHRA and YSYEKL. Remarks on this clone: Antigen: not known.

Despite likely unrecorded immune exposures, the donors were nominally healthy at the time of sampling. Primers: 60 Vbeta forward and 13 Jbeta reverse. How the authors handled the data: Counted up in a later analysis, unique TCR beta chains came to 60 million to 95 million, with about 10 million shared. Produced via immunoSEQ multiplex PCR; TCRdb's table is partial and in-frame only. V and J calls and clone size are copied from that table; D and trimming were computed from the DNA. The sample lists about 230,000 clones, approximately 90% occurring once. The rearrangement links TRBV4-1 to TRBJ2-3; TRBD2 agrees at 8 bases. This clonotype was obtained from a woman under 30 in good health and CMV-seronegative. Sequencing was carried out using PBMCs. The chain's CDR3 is CASSQLAGSGSADTQYF. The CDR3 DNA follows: TGCGCCAGCAGCCAACTCGCGGGGAGCGGGAGCGCAGATACGCAGTATTTT.